This T cell receptor (beta chain) was retrieved from a study of response to subunit inactivated influenza vaccine. Study-wide results and caveats: It was the authors' suggestion that each seasonal influenza vaccination recruits few new T cells.

From the RT-PCR reads, TCRdb called clonotypes with MiXCR, one entry per CDR3 protein. Of roughly 790,000 distinct CDR3 sequences in the sample, around 21% were seen once. Trimming shortened V by 3 bases and J by 4 bases, and 16 bases separated the two germline ends. Germline V gene lookup returns CDR1 DFQATT and CDR2 SNEGSKA (reference sequence). There are 14 residues in the CDR3. As to this clonotype: Its antigen is unknown.

The sequence was obtained from a man aged 45-60 years who received an inactivated influenza vaccine. This chain links TRBV20-1 with TRBJ2-7; possible D gene TRBD1, 6 bases. Specimen: PBMCs from blood, collected around 5 days after vaccination. The CDR3 sequence: CSARQAGAGYEQYF. The CDR3 DNA reads TGCAGTGCTAGGCAAGCAGGGGCTGGTTACGAGCAGTACTTC.